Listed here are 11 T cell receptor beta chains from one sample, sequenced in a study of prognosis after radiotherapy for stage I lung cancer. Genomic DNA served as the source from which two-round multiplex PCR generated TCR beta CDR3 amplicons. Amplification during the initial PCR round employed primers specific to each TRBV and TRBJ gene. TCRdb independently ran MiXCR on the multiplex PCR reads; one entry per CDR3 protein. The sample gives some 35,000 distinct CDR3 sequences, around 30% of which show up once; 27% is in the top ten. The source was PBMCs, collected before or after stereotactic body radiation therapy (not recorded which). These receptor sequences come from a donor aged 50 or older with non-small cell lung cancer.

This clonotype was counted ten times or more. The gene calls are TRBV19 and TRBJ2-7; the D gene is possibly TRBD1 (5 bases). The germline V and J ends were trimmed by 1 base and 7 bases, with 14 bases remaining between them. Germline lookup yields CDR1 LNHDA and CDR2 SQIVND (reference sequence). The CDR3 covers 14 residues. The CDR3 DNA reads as TGTGCCAGTAGTATAGGGGGCATGCCTGGAGAGCAGTACTTC. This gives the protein CASSIGGMPGEQYF.

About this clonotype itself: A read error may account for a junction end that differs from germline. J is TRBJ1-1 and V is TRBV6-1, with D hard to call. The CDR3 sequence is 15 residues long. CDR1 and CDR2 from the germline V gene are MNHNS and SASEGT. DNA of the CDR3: TGTGCCATCAGTGGGGAGGGAGGGAGATATACTGAAGCTTTCTTT. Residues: CAISGEGGRYTEAFF.

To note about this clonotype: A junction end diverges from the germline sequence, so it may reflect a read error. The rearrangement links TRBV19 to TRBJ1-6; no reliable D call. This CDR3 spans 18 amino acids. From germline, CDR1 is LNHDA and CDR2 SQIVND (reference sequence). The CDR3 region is CASSPHLGPCLGNSPLHF. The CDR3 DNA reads TGTGCCAGTAGCCCGCACTTGGGCCCCTGCCTGGGTAATTCACCCCTTCACTTT. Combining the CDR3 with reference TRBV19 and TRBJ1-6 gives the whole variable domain DGGITQSPKYLFRKEGQNVTLSCEQNLNHDAMYWYRQDPGQGLRLIYYSQIVNDFQKGDIAEGYSVSREKKESFPLTVTSAQKNPTAFYLCASSPHLGPCLGNSPLHFGNGTRLTVT.

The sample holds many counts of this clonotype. The CDR3 DNA follows: TGTGCCAGCAGCTTAAACGGGGGGGCCTCAGATACGCAGTATTTT. It translates to CASSLNGGASDTQYF. This chain uses TRBV11-3 with TRBJ2-3; 8 nucleotides line up with TRBD2. Per the germline V gene, CDR1 is SGHNT and CDR2 is YENEEA. V was pared by 2 bases and J by 4 bases, with 5 bases of the junction left unmatched. CDR3 length: 15 amino acids.

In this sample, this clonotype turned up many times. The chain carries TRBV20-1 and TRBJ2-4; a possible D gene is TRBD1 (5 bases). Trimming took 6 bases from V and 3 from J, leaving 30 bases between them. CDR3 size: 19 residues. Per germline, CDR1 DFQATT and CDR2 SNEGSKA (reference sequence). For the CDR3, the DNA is TGCAGTGCCCCCCGGTCAGTAAGGGGTGGGGTTGCAGGCAAAAACATTCAGTACTTC. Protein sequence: CSAPRSVRGGVAGKNIQYF.

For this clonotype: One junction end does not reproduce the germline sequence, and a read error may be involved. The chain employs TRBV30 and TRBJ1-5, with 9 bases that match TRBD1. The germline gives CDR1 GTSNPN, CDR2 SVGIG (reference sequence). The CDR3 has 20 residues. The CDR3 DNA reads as TGTGCCCGGAGTCTGGGGACAGGGCCGAATAGAGGGGTTTGTAATCAGCCCCAGCATTTT. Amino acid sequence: CARSLGTGPNRGVCNQPQHF.

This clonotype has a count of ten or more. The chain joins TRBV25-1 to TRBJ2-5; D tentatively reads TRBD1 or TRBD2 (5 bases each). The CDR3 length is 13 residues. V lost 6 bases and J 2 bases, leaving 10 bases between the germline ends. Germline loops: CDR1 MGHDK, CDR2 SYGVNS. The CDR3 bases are TGTGCCAGCAGGGGGGTTACTCAAGAGACCCAGTACTTC. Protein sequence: CASRGVTQETQYF. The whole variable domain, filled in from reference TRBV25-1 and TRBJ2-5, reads EADIYQTPRYLVIGTGKKITLECSQTMGHDKMYWYQQDPGMELHLIHYSYGVNSTEKGDLSSESTVSRIRTEHFPLTLESARPSHTSQYLCASRGVTQETQYFGPGTRLLVL.

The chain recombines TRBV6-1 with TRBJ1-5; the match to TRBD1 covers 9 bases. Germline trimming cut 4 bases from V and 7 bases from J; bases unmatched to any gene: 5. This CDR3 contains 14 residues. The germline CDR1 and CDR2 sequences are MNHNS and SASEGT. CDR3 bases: TGTGCCAGCAGTGGGACAGGGGCACGACAGCCCCAGCATTTT. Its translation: CASSGTGARQPQHF.

The CDR3 sequence is CASSAGLAGLDEQFF. The CDR3 bases are TGTGCCAGCAGTGCTGGACTGGCGGGGTTAGATGAGCAGTTCTTC. The gene calls are TRBV6-2 or TRBV6-3 and TRBJ2-1; D may be TRBD2 (6 bases). Germline assignment: CDR1 MNHEY and CDR2 SVGEGT. Trimming pared 5 bases from V and 8 bases from J, leaving 19 bases between. The CDR3 totals 15 residues.

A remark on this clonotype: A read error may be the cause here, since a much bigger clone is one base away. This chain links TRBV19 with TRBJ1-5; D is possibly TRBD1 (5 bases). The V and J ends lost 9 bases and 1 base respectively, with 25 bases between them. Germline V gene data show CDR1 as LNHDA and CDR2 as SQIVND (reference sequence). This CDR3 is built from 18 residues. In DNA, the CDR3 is TGTGCCAGAAGCCATACAGGAAAGCAGACTAGAAGCAATCAGCCCCAGCATTTT. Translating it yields CARSHTGKQTRSNQPQHF. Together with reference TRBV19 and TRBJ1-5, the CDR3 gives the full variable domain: DGGITQSPKYLFRKEGQNVTLSCEQNLNHDAMYWYRQDPGQGLRLIYYSQIVNDFQKGDIAEGYSVSREKKESFPLTVTSAQKNPTAFYLCARSHTGKQTRSNQPQHFGDGTRLSIL.

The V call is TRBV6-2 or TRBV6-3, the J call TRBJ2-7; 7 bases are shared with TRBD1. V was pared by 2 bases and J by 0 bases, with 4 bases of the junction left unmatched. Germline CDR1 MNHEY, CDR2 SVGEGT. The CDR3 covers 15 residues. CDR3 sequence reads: CASSYHHRGSYEQYF. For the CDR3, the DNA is TGTGCCAGCAGTTACCACCACAGGGGCTCCTACGAGCAGTACTTC.